The clone carrying this TCR beta chain was observed a few times. Its specificity is unknown. This entry is derived from a study of blood T cells in healthy people across ages. Whole-study findings and limits: Long-lived donors exceeded aged donors in naive CD4+ cells and diversity.

CDR3 length: 17 amino acids. V was cut by 0 bases and J by 2 bases, with 17 bases left in between. Germline CDR1 is LGHNA and CDR2 is YNFKEQ. With a J-beta primer mix and a sample-barcoded 5' primer, a second PCR ran 7 to 11 cycles. Each cDNA molecule was tagged by a template-switch adaptor with 12 random nucleotides. TCRdb used MiXCR to reprocess the 5' RACE reads, holding one entry per CDR3 protein. The data show more than 650,000 distinct CDR3 sequences, roughly 25% seen once. Staff drew 9 to 10 milliliters of peripheral blood from each donor. Another study also made use of these data, one on T cells of mothers and their children. Per that paper: Related mother-child pairs shared slightly more overlap than unrelated pairs, but the difference was non-significant.

The chain recombines TRBV4-2 with TRBJ2-7; either TRBD1 or TRBD2 may fit D (5 bases each). The sequencing sample was made of blood. This TCR was sampled from a boy between 10 and 17 years old in good health. The CDR3 sequence: CASSQENLVQGAYEQYF. CDR3 nucleotides: TGTGCCAGCAGCCAAGAAAATCTAGTGCAGGGAGCCTACGAGCAGTACTTC.